These 24 T cell receptor beta chains came from one sample sequenced in a study of T cells in tumors after PD-1 blockade. The table came from immunoSEQ multiplex PCR; TCRdb's copy has only in-frame clones and leaves some out. This table holds around 51,000 clones, roughly 80% found once. Sequences were derived from PBMCs, sampled before anti-PD-1 treatment. Receptor source: a human donor with basal cell carcinoma.

This chain links TRBV10-3 with TRBJ1-2; D may be TRBD1 (5 bases). V was cut by 7 bases and J by 4 bases, with 10 bases left in between. The length of the CDR3 is 12 residues. The germline CDR1 and CDR2 sequences are ENHRY and SYGVKD. The CDR3 loop is CAITGGGYGYTF. In DNA, the CDR3 is TGTGCCATCACGGGGGGAGGCTATGGCTACACCTTC.

CDR3 in DNA: TGCAGCGTTTTAACTAGCGGGCACGAGCAGTACTTC. Translation gives CSVLTSGHEQYF. The chain combines TRBV29-1 with TRBJ2-7; 9 bases align to TRBD2. Trimming removed 5 bases from V and 5 bases from J; junction bases left unmatched: 4. The CDR3 covers 12 residues. The germline V gene encodes CDR1 SQVTM and CDR2 ANQGSEA.

The chain uses TRBV9 and TRBJ2-7; D may match TRBD1 or TRBD2 (5 bases each). Trimming cost V 0 bases and J 0 bases, with 10 bases left between them. CDR1 and CDR2 (germline): SGDLS, YYNGEE. The CDR3 runs to 15 residues. CDR3 in DNA: TGTGCCAGCAGCGTAGCTTGGGGGAGCTCCTACGAGCAGTACTTC. Its protein is CASSVAWGSSYEQYF.

The J gene is TRBJ2-7, the V gene TRBV3-1 (or the pseudogene TRBV3-2); TRBD2 matches 10 bases. Looked up from germline, CDR1 is LGHDT and CDR2 is YNNKEL (reference sequence). This CDR3 has 19 residues. With 1 base clipped from V and 4 bases from J, the junction kept 16 bases outside the gene matches. As DNA, the CDR3 is TGTGCCAGCAGCCAAGGCGGATCGCGTGGCGCTAGCGGGGGTTACGAGCAGTACTTC. Its protein is CASSQGGSRGASGGYEQYF.

The genes are TRBV2 and TRBJ2-3, with D uncertain. Looked up from germline, CDR1 is SNHLY and CDR2 is FYNNEI. Trimming left V 7 bases short and J 5 bases short, with 13 bases between. The CDR3 is 13 residues long. The chain's CDR3 is CASTIRLGDTQYF. CDR3 bases: TGTGCCAGCACTATACGACTGGGAGATACGCAGTATTTT.

This chain links TRBV6-5 with TRBJ2-5; TRBD2 matches 10 bases. This CDR3 contains 14 residues. The junction had 3 bases not matched to a gene; V was cut back by 4 bases and J by 4 bases. Germline-derived CDR1 and CDR2 are MNHEY and SVGAGI. Here the CDR3 reads CASSSLAGLETQYF. The CDR3 DNA reads TGTGCCAGCAGTTCACTAGCGGGGTTAGAGACCCAGTACTTC.

V and J are TRBV6-5 and TRBJ2-7, with D possibly matching TRBD2 (5 bases). Germline loops: CDR1 MNHEY, CDR2 SVGAGI. V gave up 8 bases and J gave up 7 bases, with 18 bases separating them. The CDR3 runs to 13 residues. The CDR3 reads CASGPAGVPEQYF. As DNA, the CDR3 is TGTGCCAGCGGACCGGCCGGGGTCCCGGAGCAGTACTTC.

This clone has a handful of counts. The rearrangement links TRBV6-5 to TRBJ1-3; TRBD1 might be the D (5 bases). V gave up 2 bases and J gave up 4 bases, with 12 bases separating them. CDR1 and CDR2 from the germline V gene are MNHEY and SVGAGI. The CDR3 consists of 15 residues. The CDR3: CASSYGGGRGNTIYF. The DNA of the CDR3 is TGTGCCAGCAGTTACGGTGGGGGACGGGGAAACACCATATATTTT.

The chain employs TRBV9 and TRBJ1-1; 7 bases are a match to TRBD1. Germline CDR1 is SGDLS and CDR2 is YYNGEE. The CDR3 extends over 13 amino acids. With 0 bases clipped from V and 10 bases from J, the junction kept 6 bases outside the gene matches. The CDR3 nucleotides read TGTGCCAGCAGCGTAGGCCAGGGGGATGGAGCTTTCTTT. It translates to CASSVGQGDGAFF.

The chain links TRBV19 to TRBJ2-5, with 11 bases matching TRBD2. V lost 5 bases and J lost 1; bases outside the gene matches: 6. Germline-derived CDR1 and CDR2 are LNHDA and SQIVND (reference sequence). The CDR3 covers 16 residues. This CDR3 is CASSQQTSGVQETQYF. The CDR3 nucleotides read TGTGCCAGTAGTCAACAGACTAGCGGGGTCCAAGAGACCCAGTACTTC.

The rearrangement joins TRBV5-4 to TRBJ2-1; 8 bases line up with TRBD2. Germline V lookup: CDR1 SGHNT, CDR2 YYREEE (reference sequence). The CDR3 runs 17 residues. The junction had 11 bases not matched to a gene; V was cut back by 0 bases and J by 6 bases. The CDR3 here is CASSLDGGGFSSNEQFF. The CDR3 nucleotides read TGTGCCAGCAGCTTGGATGGCGGGGGGTTTTCGAGCAATGAGCAGTTCTTC.

This chain joins TRBV6-5 and TRBJ2-7; D gene uncertain. Germline loops: CDR1 MNHEY, CDR2 SVGAGI. V lost 3 bases to trimming and J lost 0 bases, with 12 bases between them. The CDR3 runs 15 residues. CDR3 sequence reads: CASSYFFGASYEQYF. The CDR3 DNA is TGTGCCAGCAGTTATTTCTTCGGAGCCTCCTACGAGCAGTACTTC.

V gene TRBV5-1 combines with J gene TRBJ2-1; 9 bases match TRBD2. The length of the CDR3 is 16 residues. Germline assignment: CDR1 SGHRS and CDR2 YFSETQ. J gave up 8 bases and V 4 bases, and 13 bases lay outside the gene matches. The CDR3 DNA reads as TGCGCCAGCAGCCTAAGCATCGCGGGGGGGCACGATGAGCAGTTCTTC. This translates into CASSLSIAGGHDEQFF.

CDR3 bases: TGTGCCACCAGTGATTCCCTAGCGGGGGTCACGGGCACCGGGGAGCTGTTTTTT. Protein: CATSDSLAGVTGTGELFF. The rearrangement joins TRBV24-1 to TRBJ2-2; TRBD2 matches at 10 bases. This CDR3 is built from 18 residues. CDR1 and CDR2 (germline): KGHDR, SFDVKD. With V trimmed by 2 bases and J by 4 bases, 9 bases remained unmatched.

The chain combines TRBV24-1 with TRBJ2-1; tentative D call: TRBD1 (6 bases). Per germline, CDR1 KGHDR and CDR2 SFDVKD. V was trimmed by 2 bases and J by 0 bases, leaving 16 bases between them. The CDR3 is made up of 18 amino acids. For the CDR3, the DNA is TGTGCCACCAGTGATTCACTTACAGGGCCGAGCTCCTACAATGAGCAGTTCTTC. Its protein product is CATSDSLTGPSSYNEQFF.

The chain combines TRBV15 with TRBJ1-6, with a tentative D call TRBD1 (5 bases). Trimming removed 0 bases at V and 9 bases at J, with 15 bases between. This CDR3 comprises 16 residues. Germline V gene data show CDR1 as LNHNV and CDR2 as YYDKDF (reference sequence). This CDR3 is CATSRDRGFGSSPLHF. CDR3 in DNA: TGTGCCACCAGCAGAGATAGGGGATTTGGGAGTTCACCCCTCCACTTT.

The chain links TRBV14 to TRBJ2-7; no reliable D call. V gave up 4 bases and J gave up 3 bases, with 10 bases separating them. CDR3 length: 13 residues. The V gene's germline CDR1 is SGHDN and CDR2 FVKESK. The CDR3 protein is CASSLKFGYEQYF. The CDR3 region has the DNA TGTGCCAGCAGCCTAAAGTTTGGCTACGAGCAGTACTTC.

The chain links TRBV7-9 to TRBJ2-2; 9 nucleotides agree with TRBD1. There are 17 residues in the CDR3. Germline V gene sequence: CDR1 SEHNR, CDR2 FQNEAQ (reference sequence). V shed 5 bases, J shed 4 bases, and the junction held 11 bases outside the gene matches. The CDR3 coding sequence is TGTGCCAGCAGCCGGACCGGGACAGGGATTGGCACCGGGGAGCTGTTTTTT. Protein: CASSRTGTGIGTGELFF.

V and J are TRBV28 and TRBJ1-5; tentative D call: TRBD1 (6 bases). Germline CDR1 and CDR2: MDHEN and SYDVKM. The length of the CDR3 is 12 residues. The ends were cut back, 5 bases at V and 12 bases at J, with 14 bases in the middle. CDR3 amino acids: CASSPRQGNQHF. As DNA, the CDR3 is TGTGCCAGCAGTCCGCGCCAGGGGAACCAGCATTTT.

This clone was seen more than once but under ten times. In DNA form, the CDR3 reads TGTGCCAGCAGCTTAGACTGGGGGTTTGGAGAGACCCAGTACTTC. Translating gives CASSLDWGFGETQYF. This sequence joins TRBV7-2 and TRBJ2-5; D tentatively reads TRBD1 or TRBD2 (5 bases each). Germline lookup yields CDR1 SGHTA and CDR2 FQGNSA. The ends were cut back, 1 base at V and 4 bases at J, with 13 bases in the middle. There are 15 residues in the CDR3.

In its sample, this clone was seen once. This rearrangement joins TRBV27 to TRBJ1-2; D is possibly TRBD1 (6 bases). V was shortened by 4 bases and J by 8 bases, with 14 bases between the two germline ends. Germline V gene sequence: CDR1 MNHEY, CDR2 SMNVEV (reference sequence). The CDR3 sequence is 13 residues long. The CDR3 loop reads CASSYWDKGGYTF. In DNA form, the CDR3 reads TGTGCCAGCAGTTATTGGGACAAAGGAGGCTACACCTTC.

The chain joins TRBV12-5 to TRBJ2-1; weak D call: TRBD1 (5 bases). This CDR3 is 14 amino acids long. V shed 1 base and J shed 6 bases, with 10 bases lying between them. The germline V gene has CDR1 LGHNT and CDR2 FRNRAP. The CDR3 DNA follows: TGTGCTAGTGGTTTGGGGACAATGGCCAATGAGCAGTTCTTC. This gives the protein CASGLGTMANEQFF.

The chain links TRBV28 to TRBJ2-2; 9 bases map to TRBD1. The CDR3 has 15 residues. Trimming took 5 bases from V and 6 from J; bases not matched to a gene: 7. Germline V gene lookup returns CDR1 MDHEN and CDR2 SYDVKM. CDR3 amino acids: CASSEGDRVAGELFF. CDR3 DNA: TGTGCCAGCAGTGAAGGGGACAGGGTGGCCGGGGAGCTGTTTTTT. Variable domain in full (rest from reference TRBV28 and TRBJ2-2): DVKVTQSSRYLVKRTGEKVFLECVQDMDHENMFWYRQDPGLGLRLIYFSYDVKMKEKGDIPEGYSVSREKKERFSLILESASTNQTSMYLCASSEGDRVAGELFFGEGSRLTVL.

This chain uses TRBV5-4 with TRBJ1-6; D perhaps matches TRBD1 (6 bases). Trimming took 3 bases from V and 5 from J, leaving 9 bases between them. Germline assignment: CDR1 SGHNT and CDR2 YYREEE (reference sequence). The CDR3 spans 14 residues. CDR3 residues: CASSSNRDNSPLHF. CDR3 DNA sequence: TGTGCCAGCAGCTCCAACAGGGATAATTCACCCCTCCACTTT.